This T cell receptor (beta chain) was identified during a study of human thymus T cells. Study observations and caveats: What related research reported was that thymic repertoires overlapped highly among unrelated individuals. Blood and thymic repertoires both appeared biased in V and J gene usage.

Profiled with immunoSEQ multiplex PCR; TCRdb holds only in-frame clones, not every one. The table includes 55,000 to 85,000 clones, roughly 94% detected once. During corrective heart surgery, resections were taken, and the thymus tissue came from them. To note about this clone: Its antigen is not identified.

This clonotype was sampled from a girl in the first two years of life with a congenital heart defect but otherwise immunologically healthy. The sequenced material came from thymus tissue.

The CDR3 nucleotides are TGCAGCGTCGAAATAGTGGGAGAGCCCTACAATGAGCAGTTCTTC. It yields the protein CSVEIVGEPYNEQFF. This chain links TRBV29-1 with TRBJ2-1; D may be TRBD2 (5 bases). The V end was cut by 6 bases, the J end by 2 bases, with 17 bases between. CDR3 size: 15 residues. The germline CDR1 and CDR2 sequences are SQVTM and ANQGSEA.